These 7 T cell receptor beta chains came from one sample sequenced in a study of prognosis after radiotherapy for stage I lung cancer. Template was genomic DNA; TCR beta CDR3 amplified in two multiplex PCR rounds. Every TRBV and TRBJ gene had its own specific primer in first-round PCR. TCRdb analysed the multiplex PCR reads with MiXCR anew, one entry per CDR3 protein. The sample records about 19,000 distinct CDR3 sequences, about 46% being singletons. The material was PBMCs, obtained before or after stereotactic body radiation therapy (not recorded which). These receptors came from a donor over 45 with non-small cell lung cancer.

This clonotype was found many times. V is TRBV5-1 and J is TRBJ1-1; 9 bases map to TRBD1. Unmatched junction bases numbered 12, after V lost 0 bases and J lost 9 bases. The CDR3 extends over 16 amino acids. Per germline, CDR1 SGHRS and CDR2 YFSETQ. The CDR3 DNA is TGCGCCAGCAGCTTGGGCCGCACAGGGGGCGTCGGGAAAGCTTTCTTT. It translates to CASSLGRTGGVGKAFF.

Sample share makes this clonotype medium-sized (0.01 to 0.1%). The chain couples TRBV6-2 or TRBV6-3 to TRBJ2-1; TRBD2 agrees at 8 bases. Trimming removed 4 bases from V and 10 bases from J; junction bases left unmatched: 18. In germline, CDR1 is MNHEY, CDR2 SVGEGT. This CDR3 is built from 17 residues. The chain's CDR3 is CASSSSWTSPQAGEQFF. The CDR3 bases are TGTGCCAGCAGTTCTTCCTGGACTAGCCCCCAGGCGGGGGAGCAGTTCTTC.

The chain joins TRBV19 to TRBJ2-4; possibly TRBD2 for D (7 bases). V gave up 7 bases and J gave up 3 bases, with 10 bases separating them. The CDR3 totals 13 residues. Germline V gene data show CDR1 as LNHDA and CDR2 as SQIVND (reference sequence). The CDR3 bases are TGTGCCAGTACGGGGGGCGACAAAAACATTCAGTACTTC. Translation: CASTGGDKNIQYF.

This clonotype occurred once. V and J are TRBV6-1 and TRBJ2-1, with 8 bases identical to TRBD1. From germline, CDR1 is MNHNS and CDR2 SASEGT. The CDR3 contains 15 residues. CDR3 DNA: TGTGCAAGCCGCAGGGGGCGGGCAGGGGACAATGAGCAGTTCTTC. This sequence encodes CASRRGRAGDNEQFF.

The chain has TRBV12-3 or TRBV12-4 and TRBJ2-6; 13 nucleotides line up with TRBD2. The CDR3 length is 21 residues. Trimming at V came to 9 bases and at J to 0 bases, leaving 17 bases not matched to a gene. CDR3 DNA sequence: TGTGCCAGTATCCCAGGACTAGCGGGAGTAAAGGGCCCCTCTGGGGCCAACGTCCTGACTTTC. Protein: CASIPGLAGVKGPSGANVLTF.

In this sample, this clonotype turned up many times. The chain combines TRBV6-1 with TRBJ2-2, with 9 bases that match TRBD1. The J segment lost 7 bases and the V segment lost 8 bases, leaving 5 bases of the junction unmatched. Per germline, CDR1 MNHNS and CDR2 SASEGT. CDR3 size: 13 residues. CDR3: CASQDRGHGELFF. The CDR3 DNA reads as TGTGCCAGCCAGGACAGGGGTCACGGGGAGCTGTTTTTT.

This clonotype was picked up many times. The V call is TRBV19, the J call TRBJ2-5, with D tentatively TRBD1 (5 bases). The CDR3 runs to 14 residues. V was pared by 5 bases and J by 1 base, with 11 bases between. Looked up from germline, CDR1 is LNHDA and CDR2 is SQIVND (reference sequence). The CDR3 nucleotides read TGTGCCAGTAGTCGAGACAGAATCCAAGAGACCCAGTACTTC. Encoded protein: CASSRDRIQETQYF.